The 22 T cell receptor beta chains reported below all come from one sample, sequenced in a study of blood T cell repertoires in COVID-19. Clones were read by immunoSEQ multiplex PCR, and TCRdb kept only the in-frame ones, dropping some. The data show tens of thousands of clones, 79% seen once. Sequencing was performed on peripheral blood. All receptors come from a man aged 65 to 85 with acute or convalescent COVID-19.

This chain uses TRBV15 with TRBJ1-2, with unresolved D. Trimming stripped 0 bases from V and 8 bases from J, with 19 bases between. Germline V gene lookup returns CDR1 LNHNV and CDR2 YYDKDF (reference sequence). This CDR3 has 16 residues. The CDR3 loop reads CATSRDRGGSQYGYTF. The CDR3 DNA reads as TGTGCCACCAGCAGAGATCGAGGAGGGTCTCAATACGGCTACACCTTC.

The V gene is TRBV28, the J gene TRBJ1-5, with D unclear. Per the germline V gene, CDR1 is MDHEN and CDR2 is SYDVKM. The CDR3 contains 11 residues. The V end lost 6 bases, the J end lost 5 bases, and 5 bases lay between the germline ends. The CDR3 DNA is TGTGCCAGCAGCCGGGATCAGCCCCAGCATTTT. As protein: CASSRDQPQHF.

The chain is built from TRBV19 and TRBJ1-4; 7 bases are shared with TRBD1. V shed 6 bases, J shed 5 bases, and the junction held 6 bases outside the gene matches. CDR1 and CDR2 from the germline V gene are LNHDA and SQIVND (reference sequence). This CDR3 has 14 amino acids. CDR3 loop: CASRKAGQNEKLFF. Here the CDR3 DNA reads TGTGCCAGTAGGAAGGCGGGACAGAATGAAAAACTGTTTTTT.

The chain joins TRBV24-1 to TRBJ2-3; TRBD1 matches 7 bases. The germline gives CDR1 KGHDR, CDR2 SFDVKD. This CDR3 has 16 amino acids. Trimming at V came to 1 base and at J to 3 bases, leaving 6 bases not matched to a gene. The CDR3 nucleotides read TGTGCCACCAGTGATTTTGAGGGGGCTATAACAGATACGCAGTATTTT. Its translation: CATSDFEGAITDTQYF.

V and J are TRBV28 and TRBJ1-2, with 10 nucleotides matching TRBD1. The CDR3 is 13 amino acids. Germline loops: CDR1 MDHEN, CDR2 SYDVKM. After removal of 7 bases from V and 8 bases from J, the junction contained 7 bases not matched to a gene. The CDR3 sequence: CASTLTGGGGYTF. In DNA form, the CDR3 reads TGTGCCAGCACCCTGACAGGGGGCGGAGGCTACACCTTC.

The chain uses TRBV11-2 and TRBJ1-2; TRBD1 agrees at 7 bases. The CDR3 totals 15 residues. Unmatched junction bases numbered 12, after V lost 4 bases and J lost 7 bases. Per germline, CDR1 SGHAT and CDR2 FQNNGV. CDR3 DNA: TGTGCCAGCAGCTCTCCAAGGGGGCCCGTGAGTGGCTACACCTTC. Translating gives CASSSPRGPVSGYTF.

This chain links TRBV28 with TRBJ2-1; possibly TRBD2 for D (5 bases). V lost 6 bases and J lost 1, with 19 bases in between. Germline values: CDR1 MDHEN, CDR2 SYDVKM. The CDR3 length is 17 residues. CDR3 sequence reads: CASSSPLQSGSYNEQFF. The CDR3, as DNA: TGTGCCAGCAGCTCCCCGCTACAATCGGGATCCTACAATGAGCAGTTCTTC.

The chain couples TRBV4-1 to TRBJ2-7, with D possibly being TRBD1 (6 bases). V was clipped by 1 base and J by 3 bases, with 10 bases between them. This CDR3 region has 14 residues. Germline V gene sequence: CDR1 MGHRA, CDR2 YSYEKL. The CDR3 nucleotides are TGCGCCAGCAGCCAAGGCCCAGGGGACTACGAGCAGTACTTC. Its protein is CASSQGPGDYEQYF.

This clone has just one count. DNA for the CDR3: TGTGCCAGCACCCCCCAGGAAGTCCTCTATGGCTACACCTTC. Its translation: CASTPQEVLYGYTF. The chain links TRBV28 to TRBJ1-2; D gene uncertain. CDR3 size: 14 residues. Trimming removed 7 bases from V and 4 bases from J, with 16 bases in between. CDR1 and CDR2 (germline): MDHEN, SYDVKM.

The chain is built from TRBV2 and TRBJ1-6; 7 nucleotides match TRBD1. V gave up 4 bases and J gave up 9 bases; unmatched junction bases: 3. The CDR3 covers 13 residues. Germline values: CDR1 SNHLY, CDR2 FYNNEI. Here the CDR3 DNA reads TGTGCCAGCAGTGGGGACAGCGGTTCACCCCTCCACTTT. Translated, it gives CASSGDSGSPLHF.

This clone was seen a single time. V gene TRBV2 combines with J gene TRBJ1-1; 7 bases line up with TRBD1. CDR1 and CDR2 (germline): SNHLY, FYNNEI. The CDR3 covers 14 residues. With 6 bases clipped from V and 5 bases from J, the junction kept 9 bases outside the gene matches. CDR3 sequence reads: CASSPGRGQTEAFF. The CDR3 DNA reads TGTGCCAGCAGCCCCGGAAGGGGGCAGACTGAAGCTTTCTTT.

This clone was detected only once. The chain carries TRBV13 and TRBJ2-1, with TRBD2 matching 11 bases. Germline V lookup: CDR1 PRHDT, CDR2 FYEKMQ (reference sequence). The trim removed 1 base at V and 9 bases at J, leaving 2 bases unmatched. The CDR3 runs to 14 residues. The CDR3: CASSLDLAGGEQFF. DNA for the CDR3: TGTGCCAGCAGCTTAGATCTAGCGGGGGGTGAGCAGTTCTTC.

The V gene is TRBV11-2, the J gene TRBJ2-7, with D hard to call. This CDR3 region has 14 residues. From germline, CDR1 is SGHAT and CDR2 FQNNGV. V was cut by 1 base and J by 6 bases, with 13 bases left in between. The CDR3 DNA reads TGTGCCAGCAGCTTAGGCCCCTCAGTCCCCGAGCAGTACTTC. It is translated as CASSLGPSVPEQYF.

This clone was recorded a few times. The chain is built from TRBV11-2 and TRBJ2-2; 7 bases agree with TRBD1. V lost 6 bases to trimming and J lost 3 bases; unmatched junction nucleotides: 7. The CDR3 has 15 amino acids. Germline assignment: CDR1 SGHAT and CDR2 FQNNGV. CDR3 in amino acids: CASSLGGSDTGELFF. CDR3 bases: TGTGCCAGCAGTCTAGGGGGCAGTGACACCGGGGAGCTGTTTTTT.

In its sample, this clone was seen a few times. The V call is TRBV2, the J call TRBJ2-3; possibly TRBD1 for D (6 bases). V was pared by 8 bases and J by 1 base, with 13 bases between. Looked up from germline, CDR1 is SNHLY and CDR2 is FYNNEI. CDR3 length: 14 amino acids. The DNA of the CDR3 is TGTGCCAGCCTCAGGGGAGAGGGCACAGATACGCAGTATTTT. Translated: CASLRGEGTDTQYF.

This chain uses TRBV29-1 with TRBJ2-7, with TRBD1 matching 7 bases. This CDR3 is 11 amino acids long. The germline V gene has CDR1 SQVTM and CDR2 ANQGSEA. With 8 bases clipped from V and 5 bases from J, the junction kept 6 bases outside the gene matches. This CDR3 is CSFRQGDEQYF. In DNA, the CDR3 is TGCAGCTTTCGACAGGGCGACGAGCAGTACTTC.

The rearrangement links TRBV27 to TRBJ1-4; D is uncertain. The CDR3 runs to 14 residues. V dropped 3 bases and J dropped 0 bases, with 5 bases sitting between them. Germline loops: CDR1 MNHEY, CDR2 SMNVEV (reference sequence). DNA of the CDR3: TGTGCCAGCAGTTTGGGCCCAACTAATGAAAAACTGTTTTTT. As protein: CASSLGPTNEKLFF.

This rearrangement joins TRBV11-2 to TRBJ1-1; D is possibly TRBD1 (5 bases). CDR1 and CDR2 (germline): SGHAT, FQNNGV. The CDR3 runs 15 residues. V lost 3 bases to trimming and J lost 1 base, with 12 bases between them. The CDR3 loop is CASSFTGQQNTEAFF. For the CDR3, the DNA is TGTGCCAGCAGCTTCACTGGACAACAGAACACTGAAGCTTTCTTT. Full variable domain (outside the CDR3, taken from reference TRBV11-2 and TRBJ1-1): EAGVAQSPRYKIIEKRQSVAFWCNPISGHATLYWYQQILGQGPKLLIQFQNNGVVDDSQLPKDRFSAERLKGVDSTLKIQPAKLEDSAVYLCASSFTGQQNTEAFFGQGTRLTVV.

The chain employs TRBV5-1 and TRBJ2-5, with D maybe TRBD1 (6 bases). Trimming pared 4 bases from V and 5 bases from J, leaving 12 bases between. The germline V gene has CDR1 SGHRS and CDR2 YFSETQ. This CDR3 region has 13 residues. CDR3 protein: CASSRDIRETQYF. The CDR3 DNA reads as TGCGCCAGCAGCAGGGACATTAGGGAGACCCAGTACTTC.

Here the CDR3 reads CAISESADYEQYF. In DNA, the CDR3 is TGTGCCATCAGTGAGTCCGCAGATTACGAGCAGTACTTC. The rearrangement uses TRBV10-3 and TRBJ2-7; D call uncertain. Germline-derived CDR1 and CDR2 are ENHRY and SYGVKD. The ends were cut back, 0 bases at V and 4 bases at J, with 7 bases in the middle. The length of the CDR3 is 13 residues.

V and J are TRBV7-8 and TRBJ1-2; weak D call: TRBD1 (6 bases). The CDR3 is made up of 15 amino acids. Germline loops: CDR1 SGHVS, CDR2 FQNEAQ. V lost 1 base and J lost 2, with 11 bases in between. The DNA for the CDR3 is TGTGCCAGCAGCTTAGATGACCAGGGGAACTATGGCTACACCTTC. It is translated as CASSLDDQGNYGYTF.

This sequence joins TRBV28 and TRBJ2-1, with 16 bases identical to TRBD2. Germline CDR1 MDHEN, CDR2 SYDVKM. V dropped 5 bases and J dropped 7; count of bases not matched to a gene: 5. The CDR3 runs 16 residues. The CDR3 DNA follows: TGTGCCAGCAGTCTAGGGACTAGCGGGGGGGCAAATGAGCAGTTCTTC. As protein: CASSLGTSGGANEQFF.